Each of the 3 T cell receptor beta chains below was sequenced from the same sample in a study of CD8 T cells in ankylosing spondylitis. TCRdb itself ran the 5' RACE reads through MiXCR, one entry per CDR3 protein. This table holds 200,000 to 250,000 distinct CDR3 sequences, roughly 24% found once. Sample: blood, either unsorted or a sorted T cell fraction (not recorded which). The receptors originated from a male donor with ankylosing spondylitis or in good health (not recorded which).

The chain joins TRBV19 to TRBJ1-1; a weak D match, TRBD1 (5 bases). This CDR3 region has 16 residues. V gave up 4 bases and J gave up 1 base, with 16 bases separating them. CDR1 LNHDA and CDR2 SQIVND come from the germline V gene (reference sequence). The CDR3 DNA reads as TGTGCCAGTAGTAGCGGCAGGGTTGTGAAGAACACTGAAGCTTTCTTT. It specifies CASSSGRVVKNTEAFF. Supplemented by reference TRBV19 and TRBJ1-1, the full variable domain reads DGGITQSPKYLFRKEGQNVTLSCEQNLNHDAMYWYRQDPGQGLRLIYYSQIVNDFQKGDIAEGYSVSREKKESFPLTVTSAQKNPTAFYLCASSSGRVVKNTEAFFGQGTRLTVV.

In this sample, this clonotype turned up many times. This chain joins TRBV10-3 and TRBJ2-1; 8 nucleotides align to TRBD2. This CDR3 contains 15 residues. The germline CDR1 and CDR2 sequences are ENHRY and SYGVKD. V was clipped by 0 bases and J by 7 bases; unmatched bases: 5. CDR3 nucleotides: TGTGCCATCAGTGAGTCACGGGAGGGCCGTAATGAGCAGTTCTTC. Amino acid sequence: CAISESREGRNEQFF.

This clonotype came up a few times. This rearrangement joins TRBV20-1 to TRBJ1-6, with TRBD1 as a possible D gene (6 bases). V lost 6 bases and J lost 8, with 23 bases in between. Germline CDR1 DFQATT, CDR2 SNEGSKA (reference sequence). The CDR3 extends over 16 amino acids. The CDR3 region has the DNA TGCAGTGCCCCCAGGTTGGGGGCCGCAATGGATTCACCCCTCCACTTT. Amino acid sequence: CSAPRLGAAMDSPLHF.